This section outlines one T cell receptor (beta chain) sequence together with its context. Its antigen is as yet unknown. This sample is part of a study of T cell responses to AZD1222 COVID-19 vaccine. Findings of the study overall: Most donors were white British and more were female, and clonal diversity was possibly underestimated.

The CDR3 runs to 16 residues. Looked up from germline, CDR1 is SGHVS and CDR2 is FQNEAQ. V shed 5 bases and J 7 bases; nucleotides not matched to a gene: 13. The protocol was immunoSEQ multiplex PCR, while the TCRdb copy is restricted to in-frame clones and leaves out a portion. Of under 150,000 clones in the sample, roughly 82% were seen once. Sequencing was performed on peripheral blood, taken 28 days after the second AZD1222 dose. V gene TRBV7-8 combines with J gene TRBJ2-1, with 8 bases matching TRBD1. This receptor was identified in an adult who received the AZD1222 COVID-19 vaccine. The CDR3 sequence is CASSPPLGQGLNEQFF. The CDR3 DNA follows: TGTGCCAGCAGCCCCCCCCTAGGACAGGGTCTGAATGAGCAGTTCTTC.